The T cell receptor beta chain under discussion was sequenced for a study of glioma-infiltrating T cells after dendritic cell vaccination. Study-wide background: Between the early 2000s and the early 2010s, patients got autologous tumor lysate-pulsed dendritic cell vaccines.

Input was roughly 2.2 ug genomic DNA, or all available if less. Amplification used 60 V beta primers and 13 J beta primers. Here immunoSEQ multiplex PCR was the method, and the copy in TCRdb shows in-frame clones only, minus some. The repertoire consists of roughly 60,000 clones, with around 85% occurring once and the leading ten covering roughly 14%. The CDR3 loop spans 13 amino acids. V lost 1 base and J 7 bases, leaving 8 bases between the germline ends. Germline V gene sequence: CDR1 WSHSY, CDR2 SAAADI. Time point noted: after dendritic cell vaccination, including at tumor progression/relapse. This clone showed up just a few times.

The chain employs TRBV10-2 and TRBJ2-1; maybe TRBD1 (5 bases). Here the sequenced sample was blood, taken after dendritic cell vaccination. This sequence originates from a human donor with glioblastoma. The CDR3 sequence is CASSELQGNEQFF. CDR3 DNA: TGCGCCAGCAGTGAGTTGCAGGGAAATGAGCAGTTCTTC.